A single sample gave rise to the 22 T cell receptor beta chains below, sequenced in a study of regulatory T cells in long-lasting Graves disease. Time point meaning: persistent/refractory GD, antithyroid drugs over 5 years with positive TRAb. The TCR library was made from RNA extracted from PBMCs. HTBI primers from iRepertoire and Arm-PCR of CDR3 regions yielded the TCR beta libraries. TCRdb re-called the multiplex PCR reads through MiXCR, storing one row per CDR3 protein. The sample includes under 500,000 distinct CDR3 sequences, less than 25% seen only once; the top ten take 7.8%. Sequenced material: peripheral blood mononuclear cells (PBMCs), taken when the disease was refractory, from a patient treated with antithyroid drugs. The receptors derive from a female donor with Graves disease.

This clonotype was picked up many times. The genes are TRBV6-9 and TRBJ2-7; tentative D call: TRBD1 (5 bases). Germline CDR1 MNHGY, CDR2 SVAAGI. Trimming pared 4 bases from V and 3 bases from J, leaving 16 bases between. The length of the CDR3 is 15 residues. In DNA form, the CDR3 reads TGTGCCAGCAGTTTGCAACACAGGCATGGCTACGAGCAGTACTTC. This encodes CASSLQHRHGYEQYF.

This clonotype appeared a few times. The CDR3 loop reads CASSLAGRLLQPQHF. Here the CDR3 DNA reads TGTGCCAGCAGTTTAGCCGGGAGGCTCCTTCAGCCCCAGCATTTT. The chain employs TRBV28 and TRBJ1-5; no firm D call. Looked up from germline, CDR1 is MDHEN and CDR2 is SYDVKM. V lost 2 bases to trimming and J lost 6 bases, with 14 bases between them. The CDR3 length is 15 residues.

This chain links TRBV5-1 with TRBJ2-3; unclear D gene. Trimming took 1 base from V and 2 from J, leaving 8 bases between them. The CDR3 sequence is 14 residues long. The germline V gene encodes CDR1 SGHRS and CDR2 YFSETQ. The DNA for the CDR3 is TGCGCCAGCAGCTTGAGTACTGTCACAGATACGCAGTATTTT. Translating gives CASSLSTVTDTQYF. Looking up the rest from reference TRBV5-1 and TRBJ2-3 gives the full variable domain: KAGVTQTPRYLIKTRGQQVTLSCSPISGHRSVSWYQQTPGQGLQFLFEYFSETQRNKGNFPGRFSGRQFSNSRSEMNVSTLELGDSALYLCASSLSTVTDTQYFGPGTRLTVL.

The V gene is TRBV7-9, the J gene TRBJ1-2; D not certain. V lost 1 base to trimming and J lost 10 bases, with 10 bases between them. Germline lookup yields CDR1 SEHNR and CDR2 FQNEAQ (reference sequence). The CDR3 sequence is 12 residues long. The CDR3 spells CASSLGNSDYTF. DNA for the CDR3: TGTGCCAGCAGCTTAGGGAATTCGGACTACACCTTC.

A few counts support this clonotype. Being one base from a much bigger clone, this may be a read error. CDR3 nucleotides: TGTGCCGGCAGTTTCACAGGGGTCTATGGCTACACCTTC. The encoded protein is CAGSFTGVYGYTF. V usage is TRBV28 and J usage is TRBJ1-2; 7 positions agree with TRBD1. The CDR3 is made up of 13 amino acids. Germline CDR1 reads MDHEN; CDR2 reads SYDVKM.

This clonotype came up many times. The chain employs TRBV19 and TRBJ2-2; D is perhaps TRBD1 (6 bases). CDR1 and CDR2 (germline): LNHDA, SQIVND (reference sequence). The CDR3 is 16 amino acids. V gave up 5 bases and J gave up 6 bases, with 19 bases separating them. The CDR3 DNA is TGTGCCAGTAGTGGTTCTTCAGGGGAAGGGTCCGGGGAGCTGTTTTTT. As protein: CASSGSSGEGSGELFF.

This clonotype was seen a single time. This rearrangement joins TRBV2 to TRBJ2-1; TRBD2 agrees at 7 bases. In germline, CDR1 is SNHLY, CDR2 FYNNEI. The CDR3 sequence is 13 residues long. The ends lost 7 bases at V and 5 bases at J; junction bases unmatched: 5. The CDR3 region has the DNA TGTGCCAGCAACCTAGCGGATCACAATGAGCAGTTCTTC. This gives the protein CASNLADHNEQFF.

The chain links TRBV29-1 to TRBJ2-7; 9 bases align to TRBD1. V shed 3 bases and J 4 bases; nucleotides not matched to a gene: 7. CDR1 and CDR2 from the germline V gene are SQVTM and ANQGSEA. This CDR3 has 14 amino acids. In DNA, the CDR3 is TGCAGCGTTGACGGGACAGGGTACGATTACGAGCAGTACTTC. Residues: CSVDGTGYDYEQYF.

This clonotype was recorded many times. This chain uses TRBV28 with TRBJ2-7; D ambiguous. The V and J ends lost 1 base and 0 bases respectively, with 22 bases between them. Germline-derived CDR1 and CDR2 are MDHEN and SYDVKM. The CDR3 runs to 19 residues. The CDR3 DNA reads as TGTGCCAGCAGTTTATATCTGGAGATGGGAAGCCCTTACTCCTACGAGCAGTACTTC. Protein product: CASSLYLEMGSPYSYEQYF.

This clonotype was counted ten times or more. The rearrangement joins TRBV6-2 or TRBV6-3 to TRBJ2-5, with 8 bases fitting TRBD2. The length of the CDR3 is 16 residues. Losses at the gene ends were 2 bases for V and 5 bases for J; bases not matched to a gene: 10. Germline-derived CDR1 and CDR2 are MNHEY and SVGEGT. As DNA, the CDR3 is TGTGCCAGCAGTTACGTTAGCGGGGAGATTTTGGAGACCCAGTACTTC. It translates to CASSYVSGEILETQYF.

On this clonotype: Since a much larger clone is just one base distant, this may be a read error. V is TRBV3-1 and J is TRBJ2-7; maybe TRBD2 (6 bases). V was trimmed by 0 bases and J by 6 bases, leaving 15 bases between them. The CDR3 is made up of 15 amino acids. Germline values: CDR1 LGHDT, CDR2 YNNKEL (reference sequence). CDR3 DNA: TGTGCCAGCAGCCAAGAAGGACGGGGGTGGCCCGAGCAGTACTTC. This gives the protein CASSQEGRGWPEQYF.

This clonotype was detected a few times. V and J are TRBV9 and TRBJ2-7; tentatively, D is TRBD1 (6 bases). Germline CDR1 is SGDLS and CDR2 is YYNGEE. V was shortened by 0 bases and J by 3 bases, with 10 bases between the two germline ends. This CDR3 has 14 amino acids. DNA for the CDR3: TGTGCCAGCAGCGTAGGAGGGGGAGTCTACGAGCAGTACTTC. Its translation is CASSVGGGVYEQYF.

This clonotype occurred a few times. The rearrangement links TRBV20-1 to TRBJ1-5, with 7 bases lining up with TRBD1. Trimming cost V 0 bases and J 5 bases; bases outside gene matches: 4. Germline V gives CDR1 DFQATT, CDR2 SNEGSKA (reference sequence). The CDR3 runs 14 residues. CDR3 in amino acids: CSAREGQSYQPQHF. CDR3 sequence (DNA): TGCAGTGCTAGAGAGGGACAGAGTTATCAGCCCCAGCATTTT.

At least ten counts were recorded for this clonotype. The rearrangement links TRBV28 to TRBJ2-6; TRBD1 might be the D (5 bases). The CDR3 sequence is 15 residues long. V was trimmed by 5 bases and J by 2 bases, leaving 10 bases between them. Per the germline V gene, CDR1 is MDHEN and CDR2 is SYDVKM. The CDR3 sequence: CASSPLRAGANVLTF. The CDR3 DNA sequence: TGTGCCAGCAGTCCCCTCAGGGCTGGGGCCAACGTCCTGACTTTC.

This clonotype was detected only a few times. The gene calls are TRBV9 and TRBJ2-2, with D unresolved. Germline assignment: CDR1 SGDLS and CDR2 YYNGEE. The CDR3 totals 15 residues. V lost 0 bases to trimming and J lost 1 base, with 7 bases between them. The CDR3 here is CASSVGLLNTGELFF. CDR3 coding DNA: TGTGCCAGCAGCGTAGGACTTCTGAACACCGGGGAGCTGTTTTTT. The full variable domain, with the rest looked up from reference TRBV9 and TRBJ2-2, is DSGVTQTPKHLITATGQRVTLRCSPRSGDLSVYWYQQSLDQGLQFLIQYYNGEERAKGNILERFSAQQFPDLHSELNLSSLELGDSALYFCASSVGLLNTGELFFGEGSRLTVL.

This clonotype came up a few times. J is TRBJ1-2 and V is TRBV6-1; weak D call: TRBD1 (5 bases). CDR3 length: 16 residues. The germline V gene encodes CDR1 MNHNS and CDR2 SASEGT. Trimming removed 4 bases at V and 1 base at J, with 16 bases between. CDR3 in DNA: TGTGCCAGCAGTGGGGGGGGGTTAGCGGGTAACTATGGCTACACCTTC. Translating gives CASSGGGLAGNYGYTF.

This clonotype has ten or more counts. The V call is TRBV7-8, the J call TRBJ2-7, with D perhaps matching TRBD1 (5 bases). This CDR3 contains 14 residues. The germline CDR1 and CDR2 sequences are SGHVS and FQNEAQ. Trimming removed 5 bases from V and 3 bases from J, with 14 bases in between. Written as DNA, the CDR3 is TGTGCCAGCAGCCCGGCAGGGAAGGGCTACGAGCAGTACTTC. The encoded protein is CASSPAGKGYEQYF. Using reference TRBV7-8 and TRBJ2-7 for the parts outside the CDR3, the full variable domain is GAGVSQSPRYKVAKRGQDVALRCDPISGHVSLFWYQQALGQGPEFLTYFQNEAQLDKSGLPSDRFFAERPEGSVSTLKIQRTQQEDSAVYLCASSPAGKGYEQYFGPGTRLTVT.

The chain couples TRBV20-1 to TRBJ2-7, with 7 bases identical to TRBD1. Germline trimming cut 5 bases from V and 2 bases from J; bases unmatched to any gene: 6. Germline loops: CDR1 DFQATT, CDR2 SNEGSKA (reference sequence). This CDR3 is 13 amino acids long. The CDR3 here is CSAWDSQAYEQYF. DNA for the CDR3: TGCAGTGCTTGGGACAGCCAGGCCTACGAGCAGTACTTC.

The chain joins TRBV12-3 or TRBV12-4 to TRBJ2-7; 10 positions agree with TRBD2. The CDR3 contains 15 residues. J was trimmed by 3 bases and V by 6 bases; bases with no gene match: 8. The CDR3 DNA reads TGTGCCAGCAGACTAGCGGGAAAATCTTTCTACGAGCAGTACTTC. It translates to CASRLAGKSFYEQYF.

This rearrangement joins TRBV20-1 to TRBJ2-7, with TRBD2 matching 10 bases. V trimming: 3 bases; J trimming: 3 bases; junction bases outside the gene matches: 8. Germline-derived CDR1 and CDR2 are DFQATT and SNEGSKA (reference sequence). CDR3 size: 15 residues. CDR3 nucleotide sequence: TGCAGTGCTAGTCTAGCGGGAGCCTCGGTCTACGAGCAGTACTTC. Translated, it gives CSASLAGASVYEQYF.

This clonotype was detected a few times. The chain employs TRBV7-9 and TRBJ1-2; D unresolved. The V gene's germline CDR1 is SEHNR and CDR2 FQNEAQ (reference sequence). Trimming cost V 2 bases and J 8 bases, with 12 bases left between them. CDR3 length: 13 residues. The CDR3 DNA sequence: TGTGCCAGCAGCTTACGGCTGGTGGAGGGCTACACCTTC. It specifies CASSLRLVEGYTF.

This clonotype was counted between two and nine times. The CDR3, as DNA: TGTGCCAGCAGTTACGATTTGTGGACAGACATGGAAGCTTTCTTT. This translates into CASSYDLWTDMEAFF. The V call is TRBV6-5, the J call TRBJ1-1, with D perhaps TRBD1 (6 bases). Germline CDR1 reads MNHEY; CDR2 reads SVGAGI. The CDR3 length is 15 residues. The V end was cut by 2 bases, the J end by 8 bases, with 18 bases between.